These 28 T cell receptor beta chains originate from one sample sequenced in a study of Ad26.COV2.S vaccination and SARS-CoV-2 variants. Assay: immunoSEQ multiplex PCR; the TCRdb copy retains only in-frame clones and omits some. Of about 480,000 clones in the sample, about 83% were seen once. The treatment: 15 to 20 received Ad26.COV2.S at low or high dose, single or two shots; 5 received placebo; per-sample allocation not given. Day 63 following the first vaccine or placebo injection was when the samples were taken. The source material was peripheral blood, sampled in a trial of Ad26.COV2.S vaccine versus placebo. All receptors come from a person aged 18-65 years who received the Ad26.COV2.S COVID-19 vaccine or a placebo.

This clone appeared once. The chain combines TRBV18 with TRBJ1-4; TRBD1 aligns across 8 bases. V gave up 8 bases and J gave up 7 bases; unmatched junction bases: 6. Per germline, CDR1 KGHSH and CDR2 LQKENI. The CDR3 is 13 amino acids. The CDR3 region is CASHGQGFEKLFF. CDR3 DNA sequence: TGTGCCAGCCATGGACAGGGTTTTGAAAAACTGTTTTTT.

This clone has only a few counts. The chain has TRBV9 and TRBJ2-1, with D possibly being TRBD2 (5 bases). The CDR3 is made up of 14 amino acids. Germline V gene sequence: CDR1 SGDLS, CDR2 YYNGEE. The V end was cut by 0 bases, the J end by 8 bases, with 12 bases between. Here the CDR3 reads CASSVAPGYDEQFF. CDR3 nucleotides: TGTGCCAGCAGCGTAGCCCCGGGGTACGATGAGCAGTTCTTC.

The chain is built from TRBV6-6 and TRBJ2-1, with D unresolved. Trimming shortened V by 8 bases and J by 13 bases, and 15 bases separated the two germline ends. Germline V CDR1 and CDR2: MNHNY, SVGAGI (reference sequence). The CDR3 has 11 amino acids. DNA for the CDR3: TGTGCCAGCTCTGGCGTAGTTATTCAGTTCTTC. Its translation: CASSGVVIQFF.

The gene calls are TRBV19 and TRBJ2-1; 10 positions agree with TRBD2. J lost 8 bases, V lost 8 bases, and 9 bases had no gene match. The CDR3 loop spans 14 amino acids. Germline V gene data show CDR1 as LNHDA and CDR2 as SQIVND (reference sequence). The CDR3 nucleotides read TGTGCCAGTTTAGCGGGAGGTCATGCGGATGAGCAGTTCTTC. Protein: CASLAGGHADEQFF.

The chain uses TRBV7-9 and TRBJ1-5; TRBD1 might be the D (5 bases). With 4 bases removed from V and 0 bases from J, the gap between germline ends came to 10 bases. The CDR3 totals 15 residues. Germline-derived CDR1 and CDR2 are SEHNR and FQNEAQ (reference sequence). The CDR3 is CASSSQEYSNQPQHF. The CDR3 DNA sequence: TGTGCCAGCAGCTCACAGGAGTATAGCAATCAGCCCCAGCATTTT.

Concerning this clone itself: Other nucleotide sequences in the sample specify the same CDR3. The J gene is TRBJ1-3, the V gene TRBV10-3; D uncertain. Trimming stripped 3 bases from V and 4 bases from J, with 4 bases between. CDR1 and CDR2 from the germline V gene are ENHRY and SYGVKD. The CDR3 runs to 12 residues. CDR3: CAISEGGNTIYF. CDR3 sequence (DNA): TGTGCCATCAGTGAAGGGGGAAACACCATATATTTT.

Remarks on this clone: Other DNA sequences of this sample code for an identical CDR3. This chain connects TRBV12-3 or TRBV12-4 to TRBJ2-7; D is unclear. CDR3 length: 11 amino acids. V lost 3 bases to trimming and J lost 6 bases, with 6 bases between them. In DNA, the CDR3 is TGTGCCAGCAGTTTTGGTGGCGAGCAGTACTTC. Residues: CASSFGGEQYF.

J is TRBJ2-7 and V is TRBV28; possibly TRBD1 or TRBD2 for D (5 bases each). Looked up from germline, CDR1 is MDHEN and CDR2 is SYDVKM. The CDR3 covers 13 residues. Trimming stripped 5 bases from V and 9 bases from J, with 17 bases between. The CDR3 here is CASSRWGRMGQYF. CDR3 sequence (DNA): TGTGCCAGCAGTCGGTGGGGGAGAATGGGGCAGTACTTC.

The V gene is TRBV6-2 or TRBV6-3, the J gene TRBJ2-1; D uncertain. Trimming took off 2 bases at V and 5 bases at J, with 16 bases between the two ends. The CDR3 sequence is 16 residues long. The V gene's germline CDR1 is MNHEY and CDR2 SVGEGT. For the CDR3, the DNA is TGTGCCAGCAGTTACCAACCTCGCGCGCGGAACAATGAGCAGTTCTTC. Protein product: CASSYQPRARNNEQFF.

V usage is TRBV7-6 and J usage is TRBJ2-3; no definite D call. V dropped 1 base and J dropped 1 base, with 3 bases sitting between them. Germline V gives CDR1 SGHVS, CDR2 FNYEAQ. The CDR3 is 13 residues long. In nucleotides, the CDR3 is TGTGCCAGCAGCTTAGGAGGCACAGATACGCAGTATTTT. Its protein is CASSLGGTDTQYF.

The chain has TRBV5-4 and TRBJ1-1; the D is unclear. The CDR3 covers 14 residues. Per germline, CDR1 SGHNT and CDR2 YYREEE (reference sequence). V lost 2 bases and J lost 3, with 11 bases in between. CDR3 sequence: CASSFNYGDTEAFF. The CDR3 DNA follows: TGTGCCAGCAGCTTTAATTACGGGGACACTGAAGCTTTCTTT.

The CDR3 bases are TGTGCCAGCAGGGGGGACAGAACTAATGAAAAACTGTTTTTT. Translating it yields CASRGDRTNEKLFF. The chain links TRBV6-4 to TRBJ1-4; TRBD1 matches at 7 bases. With 6 bases clipped from V and 1 base from J, the junction kept 2 bases outside the gene matches. From germline, CDR1 is MRHNA and CDR2 SNTAGT. The CDR3 consists of 14 residues.

V gene TRBV5-1 combines with J gene TRBJ2-7; TRBD2 matches 10 bases. Germline V lookup: CDR1 SGHRS, CDR2 YFSETQ. CDR3 length equals 15 residues. After removal of 4 bases from V and 6 bases from J, the junction contained 10 bases not matched to a gene. The CDR3 sequence: CASSPALAGVVEQYF. The DNA for the CDR3 is TGCGCCAGCAGCCCAGCCCTAGCGGGAGTGGTCGAGCAGTACTTC.

This clone occurred once. The gene calls are TRBV7-5 and TRBJ2-1; no check of the table's D call, TRBD2, against the DNA was made. TRBV7-5 is given as a pseudogene. This CDR3 contains 18 residues. In DNA, the CDR3 is TGTGCCAGAAGCTTTGGACTAGCGGGAGAAGGGGGTAACAATGAGCAGTTCTTC. Residues: CARSFGLAGEGGNNEQFF.

The chain couples TRBV24-1 to TRBJ2-2; the D is unclear. V dropped 9 bases and J dropped 5 bases, with 12 bases sitting between them. Germline CDR1 is KGHDR and CDR2 is SFDVKD. This CDR3 has 13 residues. CDR3 coding DNA: TGTGCCACCCGTAGGACCCAAACCGGGGAGCTGTTTTTT. It translates to CATRRTQTGELFF.

The V call is TRBV4-3, the J call TRBJ2-2, with 12 bases lining up with TRBD2. With 4 bases clipped from V and 6 bases from J, the junction kept 3 bases outside the gene matches. CDR1 and CDR2 from the germline V gene are LGHNA and YSLEER. The CDR3 loop spans 15 amino acids. The CDR3 DNA follows: TGCGCCAGCAGCCTCGGACTAGCGGGGTCCGGGGAGCTGTTTTTT. Translation gives CASSLGLAGSGELFF.

This clone came up many times. The chain couples TRBV7-2 to TRBJ2-2; no firm D call. Germline lookup yields CDR1 SGHTA and CDR2 FQGNSA. The CDR3 sequence is 15 residues long. Between the trimmed V and J ends, which lost 1 base and 4 bases, there was a span of 10 bases. The CDR3 bases are TGTGCCAGCAGCTTAGATTGGACGGGCACCGGGGAGCTGTTTTTT. Protein: CASSLDWTGTGELFF.

The chain carries TRBV19 and TRBJ1-6; the D gene is possibly TRBD1 (5 bases). The CDR3 is 16 amino acids. Germline CDR1 is LNHDA and CDR2 is SQIVND (reference sequence). The V gene lost 9 bases and the J gene lost 0 bases, with 15 bases spanning the gap. The CDR3, as DNA: TGTGCCAGCAGCCTGGGGGGAAGCTCCTATAATTCACCCCTCCACTTT. Encoded protein: CASSLGGSSYNSPLHF.

This chain links TRBV7-3 with TRBJ2-2; 9 bases line up with TRBD2. CDR3 length: 19 residues. Germline-derived CDR1 and CDR2 are SGHTA and FQGTGA. Losses at the gene ends were 5 bases for V and 2 bases for J; bases not matched to a gene: 15. This chain's CDR3 is CASSPTGGLARSNTGELFF. CDR3 DNA: TGTGCCAGCAGCCCGACCGGGGGACTAGCCCGATCTAACACCGGGGAGCTGTTTTTT.

The chain links TRBV24-1 to TRBJ2-1, with 7 bases lining up with TRBD2. CDR1 KGHDR and CDR2 SFDVKD come from the germline V gene. J gave up 10 bases and V 4 bases, and 6 bases lay outside the gene matches. CDR3 length: 13 residues. DNA of the CDR3: TGTGCCACCAGTGAGCCCGGACTAGGCGAGCAGTTCTTC. Translating gives CATSEPGLGEQFF.

This CDR3 is CSVVVGGSYTQYF. CDR3 coding DNA: TGCAGCGTTGTTGTGGGAGGGTCTTATACGCAGTATTTT. V gene TRBV29-1 combines with J gene TRBJ2-3; 7 bases are shared with TRBD2. V trimming: 4 bases; J trimming: 7 bases; junction bases outside the gene matches: 8. This CDR3 spans 13 amino acids. CDR1 and CDR2 (germline): SQVTM, ANQGSEA.

The V call is TRBV5-1, the J call TRBJ1-4, with 9 bases that match TRBD1. V shed 0 bases, J shed 7 bases, and the junction held 4 bases outside the gene matches. The CDR3 contains 15 residues. Germline V gene lookup returns CDR1 SGHRS and CDR2 YFSETQ. In DNA, the CDR3 is TGCGCCAGCAGCTTGGGGGGGACAGGGTCTGAAAAACTGTTTTTT. Its protein is CASSLGGTGSEKLFF.

This chain connects TRBV27 to TRBJ1-1, with TRBD1 identical over 8 bases. CDR3 length equals 16 residues. J gave up 3 bases and V 3 bases, and 9 bases lay outside the gene matches. CDR1 is MNHEY, CDR2 SMNVEV, per germline (reference sequence). CDR3 in DNA: TGTGCCAGCAGTTTTTATGACAGGGGAGGGTACACTGAAGCTTTCTTT. It specifies CASSFYDRGGYTEAFF.

V gene TRBV5-6 combines with J gene TRBJ2-1; 7 positions match TRBD1. This CDR3 has 16 residues. Germline V CDR1 and CDR2: SGHDT, YYEEEE. With V trimmed by 0 bases and J by 10 bases, 13 bases remained unmatched. The CDR3 is CASSLGLGQRKEEQFF. Written as DNA, the CDR3 is TGTGCCAGCAGCTTGGGGTTGGGACAGAGGAAAGAGGAGCAGTTCTTC.

The rearrangement joins TRBV5-1 to TRBJ2-3, with D maybe TRBD2 (6 bases). Germline CDR1 SGHRS, CDR2 YFSETQ. Trimming pared 4 bases from V and 3 bases from J, leaving 21 bases between. This CDR3 is built from 17 residues. In DNA, the CDR3 is TGCGCCAGCAGCGCGGGGACGGCTAGTAGGCGTACAGATACGCAGTATTTT. It encodes CASSAGTASRRTDTQYF.

The gene calls are TRBV11-3 and TRBJ2-4; 9 nucleotides match TRBD1. Germline V gene sequence: CDR1 SGHNT, CDR2 YENEEA. CDR3 length: 17 residues. Trimming at V came to 1 base and at J to 3 bases, leaving 7 bases not matched to a gene. The CDR3 loop is CASSLGTGGLGKNIQYF. CDR3 nucleotide sequence: TGTGCCAGCAGCTTAGGTACAGGGGGCTTGGGCAAAAACATTCAGTACTTC.

This chain links TRBV18 with TRBJ1-2, with 8 bases aligning to TRBD1. The CDR3 spans 14 residues. CDR1 is KGHSH and CDR2 is LQKENI in the germline V gene. V was pared by 0 bases and J by 4 bases, with 1 base of the junction left unmatched. The CDR3 here is CASSPPDRVYGYTF. DNA for the CDR3: TGTGCCAGCTCACCACCGGACAGGGTCTATGGCTACACCTTC.

The gene calls are TRBV6-5 and TRBJ2-1; TRBD2 might be the D (7 bases). Trimming removed 7 bases from V and 8 bases from J, with 15 bases in between. Per germline, CDR1 MNHEY and CDR2 SVGAGI. The CDR3 extends over 13 amino acids. CDR3 loop: CASMGGLGDEQFF. CDR3 coding DNA: TGTGCCAGCATGGGGGGGCTAGGGGATGAGCAGTTCTTC.